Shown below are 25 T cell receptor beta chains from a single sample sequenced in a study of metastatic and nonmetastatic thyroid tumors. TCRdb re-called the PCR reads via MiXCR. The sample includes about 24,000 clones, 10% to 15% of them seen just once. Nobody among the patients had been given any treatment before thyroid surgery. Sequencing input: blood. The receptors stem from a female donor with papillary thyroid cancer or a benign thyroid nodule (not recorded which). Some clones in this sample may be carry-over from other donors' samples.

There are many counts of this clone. This CDR3 reads CASSLEGTSGTDTQYF. As DNA, the CDR3 is TGTGCCAGCAGCTTAGAGGGGACTAGCGGAACAGATACGCAGTATTTT. The V call is TRBV11-2, the J call TRBJ2-3, with 11 bases matching TRBD2. Germline loops: CDR1 SGHAT, CDR2 FQNNGV. This CDR3 is built from 16 residues. With 0 bases clipped from V and 3 bases from J, the junction kept 2 bases outside the gene matches.

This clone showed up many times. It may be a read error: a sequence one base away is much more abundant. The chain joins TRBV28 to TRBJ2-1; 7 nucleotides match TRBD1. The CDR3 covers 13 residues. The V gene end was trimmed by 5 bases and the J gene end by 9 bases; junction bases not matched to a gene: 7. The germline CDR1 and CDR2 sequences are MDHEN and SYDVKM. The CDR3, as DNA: TGTGCCAGCAGTCCGGGACAGAGGACTGAGCAGTTCTTC. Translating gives CASSPGQRTEQFF.

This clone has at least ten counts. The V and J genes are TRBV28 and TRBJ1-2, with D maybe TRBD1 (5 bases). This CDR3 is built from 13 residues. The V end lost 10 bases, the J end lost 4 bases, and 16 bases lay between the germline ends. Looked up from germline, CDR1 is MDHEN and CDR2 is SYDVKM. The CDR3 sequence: CATQVTEFYGYTF. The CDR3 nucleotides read TGTGCCACCCAGGTGACAGAATTCTATGGCTACACCTTC.

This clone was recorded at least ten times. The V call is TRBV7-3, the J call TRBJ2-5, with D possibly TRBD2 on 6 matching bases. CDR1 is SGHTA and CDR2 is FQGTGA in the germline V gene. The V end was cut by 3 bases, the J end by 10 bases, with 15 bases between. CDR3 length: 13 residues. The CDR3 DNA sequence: TGTGCCAGCAGCTTGGAGGGGCAGACCGACCAGTACTTC. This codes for CASSLEGQTDQYF.

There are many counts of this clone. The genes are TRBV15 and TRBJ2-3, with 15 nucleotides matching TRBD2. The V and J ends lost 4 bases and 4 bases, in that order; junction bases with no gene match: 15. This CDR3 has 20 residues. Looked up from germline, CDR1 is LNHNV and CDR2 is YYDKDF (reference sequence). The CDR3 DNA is TGTGCCACCAGCACCAGGACTAGCGGGAGGGCCTTAGGTAGCGCAGATACGCAGTATTTT. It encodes CATSTRTSGRALGSADTQYF.

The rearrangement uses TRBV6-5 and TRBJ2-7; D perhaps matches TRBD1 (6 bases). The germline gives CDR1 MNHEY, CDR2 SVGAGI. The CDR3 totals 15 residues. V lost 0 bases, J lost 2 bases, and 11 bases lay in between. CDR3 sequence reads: CASSYSLDSAYEQYF. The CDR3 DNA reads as TGTGCCAGCAGTTACTCGCTGGACAGTGCCTACGAGCAGTACTTC.

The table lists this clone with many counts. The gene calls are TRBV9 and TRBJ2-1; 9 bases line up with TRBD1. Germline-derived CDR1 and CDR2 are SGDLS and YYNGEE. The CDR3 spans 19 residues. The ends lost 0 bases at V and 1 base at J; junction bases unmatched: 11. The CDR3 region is CASSVGWDRVRRSYNEQFF. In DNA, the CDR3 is TGTGCCAGCAGCGTAGGATGGGACAGGGTTAGGAGGTCCTACAATGAGCAGTTCTTC.

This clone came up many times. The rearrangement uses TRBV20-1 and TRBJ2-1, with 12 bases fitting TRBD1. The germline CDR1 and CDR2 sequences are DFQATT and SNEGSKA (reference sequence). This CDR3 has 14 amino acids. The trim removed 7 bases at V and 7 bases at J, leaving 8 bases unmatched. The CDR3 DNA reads TGCAGTGGGATTCCGGGACAGGGGGCAAATGAGCAGTTCTTC. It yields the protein CSGIPGQGANEQFF.

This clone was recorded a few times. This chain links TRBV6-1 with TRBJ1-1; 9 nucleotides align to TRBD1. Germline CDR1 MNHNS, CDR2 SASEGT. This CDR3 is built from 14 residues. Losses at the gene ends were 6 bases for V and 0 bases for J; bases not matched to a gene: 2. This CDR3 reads CASRNRGLNTEAFF. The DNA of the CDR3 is TGTGCCAGCAGAAACAGGGGGCTGAACACTGAAGCTTTCTTT.

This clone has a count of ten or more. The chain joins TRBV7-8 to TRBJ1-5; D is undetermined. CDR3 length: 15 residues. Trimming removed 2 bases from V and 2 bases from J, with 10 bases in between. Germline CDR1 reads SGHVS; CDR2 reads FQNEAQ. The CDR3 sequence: CASSLLRYGNQPQHF. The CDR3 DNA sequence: TGTGCCAGCAGCTTACTGCGGTACGGCAATCAGCCCCAGCATTTT.

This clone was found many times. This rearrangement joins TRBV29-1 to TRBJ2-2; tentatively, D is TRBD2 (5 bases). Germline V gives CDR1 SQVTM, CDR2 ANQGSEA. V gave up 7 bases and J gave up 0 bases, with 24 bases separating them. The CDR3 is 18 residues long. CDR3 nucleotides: TGCAGCGCGGTCGGACTTTCCCGCCTCCCCTCGAACACCGGGGAGCTGTTTTTT. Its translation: CSAVGLSRLPSNTGELFF.

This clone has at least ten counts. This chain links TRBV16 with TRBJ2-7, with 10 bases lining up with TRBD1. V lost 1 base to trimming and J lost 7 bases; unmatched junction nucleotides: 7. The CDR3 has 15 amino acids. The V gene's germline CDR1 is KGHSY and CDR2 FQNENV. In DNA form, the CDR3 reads TGTGCCAGCAGCCAATTGGGACAGGGGAAGGGGGAGCAGTACTTC. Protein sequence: CASSQLGQGKGEQYF.

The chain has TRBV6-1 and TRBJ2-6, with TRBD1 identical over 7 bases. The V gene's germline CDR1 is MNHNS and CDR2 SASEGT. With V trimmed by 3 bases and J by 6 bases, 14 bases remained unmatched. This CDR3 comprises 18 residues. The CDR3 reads CASSETWDRSLLANVLTF. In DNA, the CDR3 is TGTGCCAGCAGTGAGACCTGGGACAGAAGCCTCCTGGCCAACGTCCTGACTTTC.

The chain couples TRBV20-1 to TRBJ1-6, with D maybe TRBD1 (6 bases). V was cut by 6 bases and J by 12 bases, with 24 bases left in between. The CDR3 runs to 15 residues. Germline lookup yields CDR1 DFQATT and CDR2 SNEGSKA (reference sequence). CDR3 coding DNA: TGCAGTGCCCCGATGAGGACAGCCGTTGAAGGACCCCTCCACTTT. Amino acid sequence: CSAPMRTAVEGPLHF.

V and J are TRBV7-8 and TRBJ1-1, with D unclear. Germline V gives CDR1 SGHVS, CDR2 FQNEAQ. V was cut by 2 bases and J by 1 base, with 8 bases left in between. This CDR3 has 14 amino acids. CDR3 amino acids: CASSLPAPNTEAFF. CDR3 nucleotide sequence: TGTGCCAGCAGCTTACCGGCCCCGAACACTGAAGCTTTCTTT.

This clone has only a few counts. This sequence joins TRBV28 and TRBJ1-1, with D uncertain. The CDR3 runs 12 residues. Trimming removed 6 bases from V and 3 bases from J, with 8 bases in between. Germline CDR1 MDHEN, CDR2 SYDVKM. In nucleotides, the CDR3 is TGTGCCAGCAGCCTCCTGGACACTGAAGCTTTCTTT. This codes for CASSLLDTEAFF.

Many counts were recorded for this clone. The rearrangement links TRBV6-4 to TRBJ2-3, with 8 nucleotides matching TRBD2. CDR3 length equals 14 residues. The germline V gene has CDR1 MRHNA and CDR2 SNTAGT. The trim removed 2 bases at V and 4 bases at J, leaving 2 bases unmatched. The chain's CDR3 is CASSDSGSPDTQYF. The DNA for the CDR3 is TGTGCCAGCAGTGACAGCGGGAGCCCAGATACGCAGTATTTT.

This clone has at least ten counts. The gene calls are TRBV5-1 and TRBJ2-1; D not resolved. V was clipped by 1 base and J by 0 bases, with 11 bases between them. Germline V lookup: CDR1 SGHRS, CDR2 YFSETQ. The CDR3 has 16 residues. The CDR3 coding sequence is TGCGCCAGCAGCTTGAGACCCTCAGGCTCCTACAATGAGCAGTTCTTC. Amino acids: CASSLRPSGSYNEQFF. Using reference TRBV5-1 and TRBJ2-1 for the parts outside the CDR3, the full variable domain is KAGVTQTPRYLIKTRGQQVTLSCSPISGHRSVSWYQQTPGQGLQFLFEYFSETQRNKGNFPGRFSGRQFSNSRSEMNVSTLELGDSALYLCASSLRPSGSYNEQFFGPGTRLTVL.

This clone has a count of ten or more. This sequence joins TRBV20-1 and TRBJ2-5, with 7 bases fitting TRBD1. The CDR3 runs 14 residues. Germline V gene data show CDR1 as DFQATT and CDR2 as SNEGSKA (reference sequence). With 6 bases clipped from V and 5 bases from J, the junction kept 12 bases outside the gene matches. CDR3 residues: CSATQGGEGETQYF. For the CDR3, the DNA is TGCAGTGCCACCCAAGGGGGCGAGGGGGAGACCCAGTACTTC.

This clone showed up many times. CDR3 bases: TGTGCCAGTAGAGGGGGAGGGAGCAATGAGCAGTTCTTC. Translated, it gives CASRGGGSNEQFF. This chain connects TRBV19 to TRBJ2-1, with a tentative D call TRBD2 (7 bases). The length of the CDR3 is 13 residues. Germline V gene sequence: CDR1 LNHDA, CDR2 SQIVND (reference sequence). V was clipped by 6 bases and J by 6 bases, with 12 bases between them. Full variable domain (outside the CDR3, taken from reference TRBV19 and TRBJ2-1): DGGITQSPKYLFRKEGQNVTLSCEQNLNHDAMYWYRQDPGQGLRLIYYSQIVNDFQKGDIAEGYSVSREKKESFPLTVTSAQKNPTAFYLCASRGGGSNEQFFGPGTRLTVL.

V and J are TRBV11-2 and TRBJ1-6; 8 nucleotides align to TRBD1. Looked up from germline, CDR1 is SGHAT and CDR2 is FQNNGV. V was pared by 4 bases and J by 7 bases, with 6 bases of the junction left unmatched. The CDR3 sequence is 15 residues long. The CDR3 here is CASSSQGAGNSPLHF. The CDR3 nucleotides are TGTGCCAGCAGCTCCCAGGGGGCGGGCAATTCACCCCTCCACTTT.

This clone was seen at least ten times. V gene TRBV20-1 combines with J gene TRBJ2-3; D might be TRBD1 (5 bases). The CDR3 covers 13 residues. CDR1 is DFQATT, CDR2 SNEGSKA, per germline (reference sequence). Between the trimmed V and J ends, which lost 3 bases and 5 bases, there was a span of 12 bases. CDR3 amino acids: CSARQGRGDTQYF. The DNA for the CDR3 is TGCAGTGCTAGGCAGGGAAGGGGAGATACGCAGTATTTT.

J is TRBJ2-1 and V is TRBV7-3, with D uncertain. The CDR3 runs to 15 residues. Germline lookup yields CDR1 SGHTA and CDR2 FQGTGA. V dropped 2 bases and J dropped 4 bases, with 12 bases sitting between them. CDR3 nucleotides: TGTGCCAGCAGCTTACAGGTCGGGTCGTACAATGAGCAGTTCTTC. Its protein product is CASSLQVGSYNEQFF.

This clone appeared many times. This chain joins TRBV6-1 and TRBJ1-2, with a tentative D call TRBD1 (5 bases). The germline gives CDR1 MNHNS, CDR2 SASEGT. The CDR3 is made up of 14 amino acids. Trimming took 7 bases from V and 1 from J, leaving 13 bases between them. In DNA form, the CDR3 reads TGTGCCAGCACAAAGACAGCCATTAACTATGGCTACACCTTC. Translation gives CASTKTAINYGYTF.

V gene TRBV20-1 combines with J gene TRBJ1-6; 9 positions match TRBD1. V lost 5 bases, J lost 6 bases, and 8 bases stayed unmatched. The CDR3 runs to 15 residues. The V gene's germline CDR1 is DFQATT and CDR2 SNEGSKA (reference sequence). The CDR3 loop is CSAGTGFEGNSPLHF. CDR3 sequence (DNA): TGCAGTGCTGGGACAGGGTTTGAGGGTAATTCACCCCTCCACTTT.